Given below is one TCR beta chain in context. Per the germline V gene, CDR1 is ENHRY and CDR2 is SYGVKD. The CDR3 length is 15 residues. V trimming: 4 bases; J trimming: 4 bases; junction bases outside the gene matches: 5. The protocol was immunoSEQ multiplex PCR, while the TCRdb copy is restricted to in-frame clones and leaves out a portion. The repertoire has under 100,000 clones, about 70% of them found once; the top ten carry roughly 20%. This entry comes from a study of blood T cell repertoires in COVID-19. The TCR comes from a woman of 80 years or more with active or convalescent COVID-19. Material: peripheral blood. The chain uses TRBV10-3 and TRBJ2-2, with 8 nucleotides matching TRBD1. CDR3 nucleotides: TGTGCCATCAGTGTCGGACAGGGAGGCACCGGGGAGCTGTTTTTT. It translates to CAISVGQGGTGELFF.